The TCR beta chain described here comes from a study of vaccination and CD4 T cells after COVID-19. Overall study: The convalescents were made up of six males and four females, two of whom were Hispanic.

Study-wide results and caveats: In convalescent patients, a median 86.3% of post-vaccine SARS-CoV-2-reactive clones appeared only after vaccination.

Notes on this clonotype: Antigen specificity is unknown.

As for treatment: approximately nine-day PBMC culture with coronavirus spike peptide pools or control peptides (ViraFEST assay). Cultured CD4+ T cell DNA was sequenced using the Oncomine TCR Beta short-read assay. In TCRdb, the PCR reads were re-called with MiXCR into one record per CDR3 protein. The profile covers over 14,000 distinct CDR3 sequences, with approximately 62% appearing a single time and 15% to 20% taken by the ten largest. This TCR was sampled from a human donor who had recovered from COVID-19. The sample was CD4+ T cells from blood, cultured in vitro.

CDR3 sequence: CASIHATGSGNTIYF. In DNA, the CDR3 is TGTGCCAGCATCCACGCGACGGGCTCTGGAAACACCATATATTTT. The V and J genes are TRBV6-1 and TRBJ1-3; D call uncertain. Deletions cut 7 bases from V and 0 bases from J, with 13 bases between. The CDR3 is 15 amino acids. CDR1 and CDR2 (germline): MNHNS, SASEGT.